This T cell receptor beta chain was recorded in a study of T-cell reconstitution after alpha-beta-depleted transplantation in children. Preparation of the TCRbeta library was carried out with unique molecular identifiers. Each CDR3 protein is one row after TCRdb ran MiXCR on the PCR reads. Found here are about 440,000 distinct CDR3 sequences, roughly 44% of them singletons; the top ten hold about 30%. The CDR3 extends over 16 amino acids. After removal of 7 bases from V and 8 bases from J, the junction contained 16 bases not matched to a gene. The germline V gene encodes CDR1 MDHEN and CDR2 SYDVKM. In its sample, this clonotype was seen a few times.

The specimen comprised PBMCs, sampled before TCRalphabeta/CD19-depleted stem cell transplant. The clonotype comes from a girl aged 2-10 years with aplastic anemia, due to receive a stem cell transplant. The V call is TRBV28, the J call TRBJ2-1; TRBD2 matches 8 bases. DNA for the CDR3: TGTGCCAGCAAGCATCCCTATTCAAGCGGGAGTGATGAGCAGTTCTTC. Protein sequence: CASKHPYSSGSDEQFF.